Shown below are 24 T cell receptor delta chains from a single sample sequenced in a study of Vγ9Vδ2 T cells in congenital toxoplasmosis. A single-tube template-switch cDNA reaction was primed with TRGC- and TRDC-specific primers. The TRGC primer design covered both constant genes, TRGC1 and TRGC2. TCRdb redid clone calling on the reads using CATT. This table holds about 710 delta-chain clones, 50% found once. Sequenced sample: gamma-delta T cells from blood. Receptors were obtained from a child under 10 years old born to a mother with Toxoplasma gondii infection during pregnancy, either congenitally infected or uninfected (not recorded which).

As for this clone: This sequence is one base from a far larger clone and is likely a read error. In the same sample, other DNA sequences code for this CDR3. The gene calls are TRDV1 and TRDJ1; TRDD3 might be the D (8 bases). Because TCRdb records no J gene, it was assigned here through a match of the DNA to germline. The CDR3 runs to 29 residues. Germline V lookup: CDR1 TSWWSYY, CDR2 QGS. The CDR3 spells CALGELPSESIPTSFGLGAYHLYTDKLIF. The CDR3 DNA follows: TGTGCTCTTGGCGAACTTCCCAGCGAGTCCATTCCTACAAGCTTCGGACTGGGGGCTTACCATCTGTACACCGATAAACTCATCTTT.

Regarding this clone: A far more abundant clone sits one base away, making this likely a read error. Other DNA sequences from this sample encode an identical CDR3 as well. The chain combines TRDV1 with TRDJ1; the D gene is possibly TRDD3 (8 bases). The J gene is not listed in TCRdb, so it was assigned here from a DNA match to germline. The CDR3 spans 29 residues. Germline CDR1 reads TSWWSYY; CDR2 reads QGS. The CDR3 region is CALGELPSESIPTSFGLGAYHLYTDKLIF. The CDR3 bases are TGTGCGCTTGGGGAACTTCCCAGCGAGTCCATTCCTACAAGCTTCGGACTGGGGGCTTACCATCTGTACACCGATAAACTCATCTTT.

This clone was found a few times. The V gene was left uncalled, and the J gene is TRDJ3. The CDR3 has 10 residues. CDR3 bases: TGCGCCTGGGACACCCGACAGATGTTTTTC. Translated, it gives CAWDTRQMFF.

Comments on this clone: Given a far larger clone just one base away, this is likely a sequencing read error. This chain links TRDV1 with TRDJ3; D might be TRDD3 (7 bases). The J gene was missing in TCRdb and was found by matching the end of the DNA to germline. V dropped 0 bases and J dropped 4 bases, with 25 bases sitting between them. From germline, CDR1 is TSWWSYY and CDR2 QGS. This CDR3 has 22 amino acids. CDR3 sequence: CALGELPTVLGCCSWDTRQMFF. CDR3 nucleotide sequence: TGTGCTCTTGGGGAACTTCCTACTGTACTGGGGTGCTGCTCATGGGACACCCGACAGATGTTTTTC.

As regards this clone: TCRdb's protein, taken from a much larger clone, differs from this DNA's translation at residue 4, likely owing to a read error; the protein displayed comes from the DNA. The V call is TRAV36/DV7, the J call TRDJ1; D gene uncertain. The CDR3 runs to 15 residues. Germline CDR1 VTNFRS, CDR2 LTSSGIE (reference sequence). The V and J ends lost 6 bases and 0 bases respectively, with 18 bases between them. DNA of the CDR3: TGTGCTGAGGTAGTACTGAACGACAACACCGATAAACTCATCTTT. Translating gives CAEVVLNDNTDKLIF.

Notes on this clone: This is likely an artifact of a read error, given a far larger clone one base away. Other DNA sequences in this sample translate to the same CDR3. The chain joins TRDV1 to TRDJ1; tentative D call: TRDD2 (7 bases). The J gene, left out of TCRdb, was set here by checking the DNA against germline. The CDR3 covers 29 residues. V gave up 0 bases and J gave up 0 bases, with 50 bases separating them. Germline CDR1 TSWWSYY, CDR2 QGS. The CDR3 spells CALGELPSESIPTSFGLGAYHLYTDKLIF. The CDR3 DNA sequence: TGTGCTCTTGGGGAACTTCCCAGCGAGTCCATTCCTACAAGCTTCGGACTGGGAGCTTACCATCTGTACACCGATAAACTCATCTTT.

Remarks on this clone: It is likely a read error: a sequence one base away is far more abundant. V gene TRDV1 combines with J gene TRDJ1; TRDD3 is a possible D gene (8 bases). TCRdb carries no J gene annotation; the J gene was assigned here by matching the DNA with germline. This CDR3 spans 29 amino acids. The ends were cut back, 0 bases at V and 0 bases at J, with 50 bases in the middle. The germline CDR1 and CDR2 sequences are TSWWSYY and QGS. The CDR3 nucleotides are TGTGCTCTTGGGGAACTTCCCAGCGAGTCCATTCCTACAAGCTTCGGACTGGGGGCTTACCATCGGTACACCGATAAACTCATCTTT. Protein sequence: CALGELPSESIPTSFGLGAYHRYTDKLIF.

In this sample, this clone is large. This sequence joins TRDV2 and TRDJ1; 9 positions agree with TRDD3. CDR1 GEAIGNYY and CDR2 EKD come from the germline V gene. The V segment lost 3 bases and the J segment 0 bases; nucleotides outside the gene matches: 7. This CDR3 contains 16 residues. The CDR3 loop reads CACDPLGDAYTDKLIF. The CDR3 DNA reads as TGTGCCTGTGACCCTCTGGGGGATGCCTACACCGATAAACTCATCTTT.

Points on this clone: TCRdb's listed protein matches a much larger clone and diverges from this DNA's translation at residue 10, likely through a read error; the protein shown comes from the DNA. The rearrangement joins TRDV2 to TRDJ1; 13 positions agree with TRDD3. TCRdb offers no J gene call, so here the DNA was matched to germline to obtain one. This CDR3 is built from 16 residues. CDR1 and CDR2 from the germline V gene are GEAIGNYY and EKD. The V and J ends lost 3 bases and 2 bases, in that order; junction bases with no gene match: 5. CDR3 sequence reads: CACDLLGDTQTDKLIF. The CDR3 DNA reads TGTGCCTGTGACTTACTGGGGGATACGCAAACCGATAAACTCATCTTT.

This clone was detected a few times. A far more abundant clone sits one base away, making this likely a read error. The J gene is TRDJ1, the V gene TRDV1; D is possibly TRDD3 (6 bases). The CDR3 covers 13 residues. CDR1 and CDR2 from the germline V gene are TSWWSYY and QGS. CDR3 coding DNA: TGTTCTCTACGACCGGAGATACGCGATAAACTCATCTTT. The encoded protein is CSLRPEIRDKLIF.

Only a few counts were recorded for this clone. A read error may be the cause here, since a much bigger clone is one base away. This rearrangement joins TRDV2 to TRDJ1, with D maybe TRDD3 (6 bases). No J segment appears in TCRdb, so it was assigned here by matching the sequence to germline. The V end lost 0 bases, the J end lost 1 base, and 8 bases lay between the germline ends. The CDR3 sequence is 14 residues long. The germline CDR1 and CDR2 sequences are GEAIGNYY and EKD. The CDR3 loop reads CACDTWGCTDKLIF. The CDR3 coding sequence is TGTGCCTGTGACACCTGGGGGTGCACCGATAAACTCATCTTT.

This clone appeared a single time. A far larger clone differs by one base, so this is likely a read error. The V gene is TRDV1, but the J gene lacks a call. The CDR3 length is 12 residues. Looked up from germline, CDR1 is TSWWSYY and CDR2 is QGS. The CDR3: CALGEPGLNLIF. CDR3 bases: TGTGCTCTTGGGGAACCAGGGCTAAACCTCATCTTT.

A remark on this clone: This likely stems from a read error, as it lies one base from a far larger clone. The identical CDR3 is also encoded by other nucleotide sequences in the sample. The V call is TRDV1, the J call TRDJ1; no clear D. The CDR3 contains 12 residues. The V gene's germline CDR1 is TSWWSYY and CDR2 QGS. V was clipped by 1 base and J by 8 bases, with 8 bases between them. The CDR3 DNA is TGTGCTCTTGGGGAACCGGGGCTAAAACTCATCTTT. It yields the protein CALGEPGLKLIF.

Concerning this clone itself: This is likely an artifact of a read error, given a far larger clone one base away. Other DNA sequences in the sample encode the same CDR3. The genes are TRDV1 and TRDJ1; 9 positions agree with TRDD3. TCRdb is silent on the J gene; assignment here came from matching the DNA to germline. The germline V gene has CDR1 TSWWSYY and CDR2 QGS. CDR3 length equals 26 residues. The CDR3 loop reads CALGELPPSCLRGSGGSSLCADKLIF. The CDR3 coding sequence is TGTGCTCTGGGGGAACTTCCCCCTTCTTGCTTACGAGGATCTGGGGGATCCTCCTTGTGTGCCGATAAACTCATCTTT.

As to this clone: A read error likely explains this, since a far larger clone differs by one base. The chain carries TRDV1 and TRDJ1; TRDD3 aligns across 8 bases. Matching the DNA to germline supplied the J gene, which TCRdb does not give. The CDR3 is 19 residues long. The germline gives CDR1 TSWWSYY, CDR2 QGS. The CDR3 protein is CALGAHRAYFWGSTYKLIF. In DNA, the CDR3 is TGTGCTCTTGGGGCCCATCGGGCCTACTTCTGGGGGAGCACCTATAAACTCATCTTT.

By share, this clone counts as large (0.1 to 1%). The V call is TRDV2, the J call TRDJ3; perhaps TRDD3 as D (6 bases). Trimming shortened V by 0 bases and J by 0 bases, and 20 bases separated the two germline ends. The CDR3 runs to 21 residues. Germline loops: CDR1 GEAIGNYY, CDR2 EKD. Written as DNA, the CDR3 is TGTGCCTGTGACACCGGGTCCCTTGGGGGTCGTAGCTCCTGGGACACCCGACAGATGTTTTTC. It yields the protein CACDTGSLGGRSSWDTRQMFF.

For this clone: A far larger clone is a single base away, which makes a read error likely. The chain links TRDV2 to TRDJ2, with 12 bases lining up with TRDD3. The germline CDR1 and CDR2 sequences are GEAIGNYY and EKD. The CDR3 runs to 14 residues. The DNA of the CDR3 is TGTGCCTGTGACGTACTGGGGGATACAGCAAAACTCTTCTTT. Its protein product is CACDVLGDTAKLFF.

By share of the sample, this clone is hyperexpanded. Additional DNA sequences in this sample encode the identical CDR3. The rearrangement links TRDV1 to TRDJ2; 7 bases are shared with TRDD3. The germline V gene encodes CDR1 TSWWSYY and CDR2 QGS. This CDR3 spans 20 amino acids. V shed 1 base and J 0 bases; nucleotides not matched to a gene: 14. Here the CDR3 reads CALGEREVRGGIALTAQLFF. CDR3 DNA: TGTGCTCTTGGGGAACGTGAAGTCAGGGGGGGGATTGCTTTGACAGCACAACTCTTCTTT.

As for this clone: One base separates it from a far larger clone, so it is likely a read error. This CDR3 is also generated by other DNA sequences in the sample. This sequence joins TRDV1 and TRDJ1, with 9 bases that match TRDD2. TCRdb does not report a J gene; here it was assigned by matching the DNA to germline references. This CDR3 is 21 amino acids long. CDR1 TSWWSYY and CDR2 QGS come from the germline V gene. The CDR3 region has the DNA TGTGCACTTGGGGAACTTGCCTTCCTACGTGCGGGGGGGTTTTACACCGATAAACTCATCTTT. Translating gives CALGELAFLRAGGFYTDKLIF.

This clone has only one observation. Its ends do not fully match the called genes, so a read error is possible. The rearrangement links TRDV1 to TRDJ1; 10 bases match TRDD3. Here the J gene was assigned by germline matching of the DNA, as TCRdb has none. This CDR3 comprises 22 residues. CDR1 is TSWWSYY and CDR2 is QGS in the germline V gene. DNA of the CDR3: TGTGCTCGTGGGGAACACCGCTCCTGCCTACCACTGGGGGATCGTACAAGCGATAAACTCATCTTT. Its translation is CARGEHRSCLPLGDRTSDKLIF.

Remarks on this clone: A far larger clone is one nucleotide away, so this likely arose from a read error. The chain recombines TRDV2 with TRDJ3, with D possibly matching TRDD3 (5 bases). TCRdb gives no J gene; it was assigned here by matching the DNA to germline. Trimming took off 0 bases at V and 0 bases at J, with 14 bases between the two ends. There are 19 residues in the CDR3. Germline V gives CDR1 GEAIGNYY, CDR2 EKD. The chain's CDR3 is CACDTGGALSSWDTRQMFF. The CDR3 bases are TGTGCCTGTGACACCGGGGGGGCGCTGAGCTCCTGGGACACCCGACAGATGTTTTTC.

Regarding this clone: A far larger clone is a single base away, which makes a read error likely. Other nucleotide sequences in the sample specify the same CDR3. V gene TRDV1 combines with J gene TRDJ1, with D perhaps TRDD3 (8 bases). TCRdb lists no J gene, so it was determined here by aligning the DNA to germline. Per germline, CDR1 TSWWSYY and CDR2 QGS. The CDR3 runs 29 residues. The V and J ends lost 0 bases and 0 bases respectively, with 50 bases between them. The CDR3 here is CALGELPSESIPTSFGLGAYHLYTDKLIF. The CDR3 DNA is TGTGCTCTTGGGGAACTTCCGAGCGAGTCCATTCCTACAAGCTTCGGACTGGGGGCTTACCATCTGTACACCGATAAACTCATCTTT.

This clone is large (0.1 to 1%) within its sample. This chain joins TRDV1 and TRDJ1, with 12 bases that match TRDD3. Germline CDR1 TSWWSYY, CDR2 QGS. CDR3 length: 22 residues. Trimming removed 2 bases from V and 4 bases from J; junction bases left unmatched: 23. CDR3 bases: TGTGCTCTTGGGGAAGTCCCCCCGAGCCTTTACTGGGGGATACTCCTCCACGATAAACTCATCTTT. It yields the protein CALGEVPPSLYWGILLHDKLIF.

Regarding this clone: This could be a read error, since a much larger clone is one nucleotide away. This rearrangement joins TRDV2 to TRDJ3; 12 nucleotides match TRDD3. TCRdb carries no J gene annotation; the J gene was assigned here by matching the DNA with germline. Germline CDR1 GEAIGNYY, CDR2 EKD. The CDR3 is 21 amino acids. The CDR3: CAGDTGWGIRGSSWDTRQMFF. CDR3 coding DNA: TGTGCCGGTGACACCGGCTGGGGGATACGGGGGAGCTCCTGGGACACCCGACAGATGTTTTTC.